These T cell receptor beta chains were read from a single sample in a study of shared clonotypes between healthy human individuals. Some clones are missing from TCRdb's copy, which holds only in-frame ones; the method was immunoSEQ multiplex PCR. In the table there are millions of clones, roughly 92% of which are singletons. Sequenced: naive CD4+ T cells sorted from blood. The origin of the receptors is a young man in good health. Each CDR3 is given with its conserved first and last residue. The order of the fields is clone size, V gene, D gene, CDR3 length, J gene, CDR3 protein, CDR3 DNA. The D gene is left open where the match is weak. The size field is filled for only some rows; it gives once, few, many or a size class.

size: -
V: TRBV7-9
D: -
length: 12
J: TRBJ1-3
CDR3: CASRGSGNTIYF
DNA: TGTGCCAGCAGGGGCAGTGGAAACACCATATATTTT

size: -
V: TRBV7-2
D: TRBD2
length: 16
J: TRBJ2-7
CDR3: CASSLGLAGATYEQYF
DNA: TGTGCCAGCAGCCTCGGACTAGCGGGGGCCACCTACGAGCAGTACTTC

size: once
V: TRBV5-1
D: TRBD1
length: 14
J: TRBJ1-1
CDR3: CASSLEIRQGEAFF
DNA: TGCGCCAGCAGCTTGGAAATCCGACAGGGAGAAGCTTTCTTT

size: -
V: TRBV30
D: TRBD2
length: 17
J: TRBJ2-2
CDR3: CAWSRTSGGSNTGELFF
DNA: TGTGCCTGGAGTAGGACTAGCGGGGGGTCGAACACCGGGGAGCTGTTTTTT

size: -
V: TRBV5-8
D: TRBD2
length: 16
J: TRBJ2-5
CDR3: CASSLEVAGYQETQYF
DNA: TGTGCCAGCAGCTTGGAAGTAGCGGGGTACCAAGAGACCCAGTACTTC

size: -
V: TRBV30
D: TRBD1
length: 14
J: TRBJ1-2
CDR3: CAWSAGGPPYGYTF
DNA: TGTGCCTGGAGTGCAGGGGGGCCCCCTTATGGCTACACCTTC

size: -
V: TRBV6-5
D: -
length: 12
J: TRBJ2-3
CDR3: CASTQSTDTQYF
DNA: TGTGCCAGCACCCAGAGCACAGATACGCAGTATTTT

size: -
V: TRBV5-1
D: -
length: 15
J: TRBJ2-5
CDR3: CASSSGPGREETQYF
DNA: TGCGCCAGCAGCTCCGGCCCGGGGCGGGAAGAGACCCAGTACTTC

size: -
V: TRBV11-2
D: -
length: 13
J: TRBJ1-1
CDR3: CASSLEGNTEAFF
DNA: TGTGCCAGCAGCTTAGAGGGTAACACTGAAGCTTTCTTT

size: -
V: TRBV9
D: -
length: 16
J: TRBJ2-1
CDR3: CASSRNSGNSYNEQFF
DNA: TGTGCCAGCAGCCGGAACAGCGGAAACTCCTACAATGAGCAGTTCTTC

size: -
V: TRBV10-2
D: TRBD2
length: 16
J: TRBJ2-1
CDR3: CASSHGVAGGRDEQFF
DNA: TGCGCCAGCAGTCATGGGGTAGCGGGGGGGCGGGATGAGCAGTTCTTC

size: -
V: TRBV7-2
D: -
length: 13
J: TRBJ2-2
CDR3: CASSSLPGGELFF
DNA: TGTGCCAGCAGCTCCCTTCCTGGGGGGGAGCTGTTTTTT

size: -
V: TRBV11-2
D: TRBD1
length: 15
J: TRBJ1-2
CDR3: CASSLEDRSWYGYTF
DNA: TGTGCCAGCAGCTTAGAGGACAGGAGTTGGTATGGCTACACCTTC

size: -
V: TRBV11-2
D: TRBD1
length: 16
J: TRBJ2-3
CDR3: CASSLAGTVQGDTQYF
DNA: TGTGCCAGCAGCTTAGCCGGGACAGTACAGGGAGATACGCAGTATTTT

size: -
V: TRBV7-6
D: -
length: 15
J: TRBJ2-1
CDR3: CASSLAGTPDNEQFF
DNA: TGTGCCAGCAGCTTAGCCGGGACACCGGACAATGAGCAGTTCTTC

size: -
V: TRBV5-1
D: -
length: 16
J: TRBJ1-3
CDR3: CASSLNSVGSGNTIYF
DNA: TGCGCCAGCAGCTTGAATTCTGTGGGCTCTGGAAACACCATATATTTT

size: -
V: TRBV5-1
D: -
length: 16
J: TRBJ2-7
CDR3: CASSATSTGKTYEQYF
DNA: TGCGCCAGCAGCGCTACCAGCACAGGGAAAACCTACGAGCAGTACTTC

size: -
V: TRBV28
D: -
length: 11
J: TRBJ1-1
CDR3: CASSTKAQAFF
DNA: TGTGCCAGCAGCACAAAGGCACAAGCTTTCTTT

size: -
V: TRBV4-3
D: TRBD1
length: 17
J: TRBJ1-1
CDR3: CASSQHAGTAMNTEAFF
DNA: TGCGCCAGCAGCCAACATGCCGGGACAGCCATGAACACTGAAGCTTTCTTT

size: -
V: TRBV18
D: TRBD2
length: 15
J: TRBJ2-5
CDR3: CATAGTSGSWETQYF
DNA: TGTGCCACCGCCGGGACTAGCGGGAGCTGGGAGACCCAGTACTTC

size: -
V: TRBV4-1
D: -
length: 15
J: TRBJ1-2
CDR3: CASSQGGYRAGGYTF
DNA: TGCGCCAGCAGCCAAGGGGGGTACAGGGCTGGGGGCTACACCTTC

size: -
V: TRBV5-1
D: -
length: 15
J: TRBJ2-5
CDR3: CASAIHGQLQETQYF
DNA: TGCGCCAGCGCAATTCACGGACAGCTACAAGAGACCCAGTACTTC

size: -
V: TRBV27
D: TRBD1
length: 16
J: TRBJ2-4
CDR3: CASSSIQGAIKNIQYF
DNA: TGTGCCAGCAGTTCTATACAGGGGGCGATCAAAAACATTCAGTACTTC

size: -
V: TRBV27
D: -
length: 14
J: TRBJ2-7
CDR3: CASSLRGVPSEQYF
DNA: TGTGCCAGCAGTCTCAGGGGTGTACCTTCCGAGCAGTACTTC

size: -
V: TRBV19
D: -
length: 14
J: TRBJ1-3
CDR3: CASSRDRERNTIYF
DNA: TGTGCCAGTAGTAGAGACAGAGAGCGAAACACCATATATTTT

size: -
V: TRBV6-6
D: -
length: 15
J: TRBJ1-1
CDR3: CASSYKATQNTEAFF
DNA: TGTGCCAGCAGTTATAAGGCAACCCAGAACACTGAAGCTTTCTTT

size: -
V: TRBV18
D: -
length: 15
J: TRBJ2-7
CDR3: CASSPSAGPGYEQYF
DNA: TGTGCCAGCTCACCGTCAGCGGGTCCTGGCTACGAGCAGTACTTC

size: -
V: TRBV2
D: TRBD1
length: 12
J: TRBJ2-7
CDR3: CASSADRGDEYF
DNA: TGTGCCAGCAGTGCGGACAGGGGGGATGAGTACTTC

size: -
V: TRBV5-1
D: -
length: 16
J: TRBJ1-1
CDR3: CASSLDPDATRTEAFF
DNA: TGCGCCAGCAGTTTGGACCCGGACGCCACTCGGACTGAAGCTTTCTTT

size: -
V: TRBV6-1
D: -
length: 15
J: TRBJ2-7
CDR3: CASSEWAGAPYEQYF
DNA: TGTGCCAGCAGTGAATGGGCAGGGGCACCCTACGAGCAGTACTTC

size: -
V: TRBV10-3
D: -
length: 14
J: TRBJ1-1
CDR3: CAISVRTENTEAFF
DNA: TGTGCCATCAGTGTAAGGACTGAGAACACTGAAGCTTTCTTT

size: -
V: TRBV7-3
D: -
length: 16
J: TRBJ2-2
CDR3: CASSSPGSANTGELFF
DNA: TGTGCCAGCAGCTCCCCGGGCAGCGCGAACACCGGGGAGCTGTTTTTT

size: -
V: TRBV11-2
D: TRBD2
length: 17
J: TRBJ2-1
CDR3: CASSLSPRTSGRTEQFF
DNA: TGTGCCAGCAGCTTATCCCCCCGGACTAGCGGGAGAACCGAGCAGTTCTTC

size: -
V: TRBV10-3
D: -
length: 12
J: TRBJ1-1
CDR3: CAISDGDPEAFF
DNA: TGTGCCATCAGTGATGGGGACCCTGAAGCTTTCTTT

size: -
V: TRBV7-2
D: TRBD1
length: 18
J: TRBJ1-1
CDR3: CASSLRPEQTGTNTEAFF
DNA: TGTGCCAGCAGCTTACGACCCGAACAGACAGGGACGAACACTGAAGCTTTCTTT

size: -
V: TRBV4-1
D: TRBD1
length: 16
J: TRBJ2-7
CDR3: CASSQERTGGSYEQYF
DNA: TGCGCCAGCAGCCAAGAACGGACAGGGGGTTCCTACGAGCAGTACTTC

size: -
V: TRBV6-6
D: -
length: 16
J: TRBJ2-1
CDR3: CASSSPGQPLGNEQFF
DNA: TGTGCCAGCAGCTCGCCCGGACAGCCCTTAGGAAATGAGCAGTTCTTC

size: -
V: TRBV27
D: -
length: 16
J: TRBJ2-2
CDR3: CASSSSSAFHTGELFF
DNA: TGTGCCAGCAGTTCATCTAGCGCCTTCCACACCGGGGAGCTGTTTTTT

size: -
V: TRBV5-1
D: TRBD2
length: 15
J: TRBJ2-3
CDR3: CASSLEGGSADTQYF
DNA: TGCGCCAGCAGCTTGGAGGGCGGGAGCGCAGATACGCAGTATTTT

size: -
V: TRBV6-5
D: -
length: 14
J: TRBJ2-7
CDR3: CASRAEIGTYEQYF
DNA: TGTGCCAGCAGGGCCGAAATTGGGACCTACGAGCAGTACTTC

size: few
V: TRBV7-2
D: -
length: 13
J: TRBJ2-1
CDR3: CASSLARDNEQFF
DNA: TGTGCCAGCAGCTTAGCCAGGGACAATGAGCAGTTCTTC

size: -
V: TRBV5-1
D: TRBD1
length: 15
J: TRBJ1-5
CDR3: CASSPGGQANQPQHF
DNA: TGCGCCAGCAGCCCTGGGGGACAGGCTAATCAGCCCCAGCATTTT

size: few
V: TRBV13
D: -
length: 12
J: TRBJ1-1
CDR3: CASSIAGGEAFF
DNA: TGTGCCAGCAGCATAGCCGGTGGTGAGGCTTTCTTT

size: once
V: TRBV27
D: -
length: 13
J: TRBJ1-4
CDR3: CASSSHSDEKLFF
DNA: TGTGCCAGCAGTTCCCACAGTGATGAAAAACTGTTTTTT

size: -
V: TRBV5-1
D: -
length: 14
J: TRBJ2-5
CDR3: CASSTWAASETQYF
DNA: TGCGCCAGCAGCACTTGGGCAGCCTCGGAGACCCAGTACTTC

size: once
V: TRBV2
D: -
length: 13
J: TRBJ2-5
CDR3: CASRGGDQETQYF
DNA: TGTGCCAGCAGGGGGGGCGACCAAGAGACCCAGTACTTC

size: -
V: TRBV2
D: -
length: 16
J: TRBJ2-6
CDR3: CASIQGGVSGANVLTF
DNA: TGTGCCAGCATTCAGGGTGGGGTCTCTGGGGCCAACGTCCTGACTTTC

size: -
V: TRBV6-6
D: -
length: 15
J: TRBJ2-2
CDR3: CASSYGGFNTGELFF
DNA: TGTGCCAGCAGTTACGGGGGGTTTAACACCGGGGAGCTGTTTTTT